Given below is one T cell receptor (beta chain) in context. This clonotype was recorded many times. The target of this receptor is not known. Within one base of it there is no much larger clone, and no base qualities were kept. CDR1 and CDR2 were assigned from the germline V gene (reference sequence) as DFQATT and SNEGSKA. The cysteine opens and the phenylalanine closes a CDR3 of 12 amino acids. The entry retains the CDR3 DNA only, 36 bases that are in frame from base 1. V loses 4 bases at its end and J loses 5 bases; junction bases beyond the gene matches: 3. TCRdb names Illumina MiSeq as the instrument used. TCRdb passed the public sequencing reads through fastp at Q25 and MiXCR, retaining productive beta sequences. Duplicate CDR3 protein sequences are folded into a single record with the most common DNA and genes. This sample is represented by tens of thousands of distinct CDR3 sequences; roughly 20% of them were singletons. The ten largest make up under 3% of the sample.

This record belongs to a study of lung T cells in sarcoidosis with Löfgren's syndrome (TCRdb year 2017). Turning to the overall study: Sarcoidosis was characterized as a granulomatous disease that mainly affects the lungs and features an accumulation of CD4+ T cells in bronchoalveolar lavage fluid. The repertoire analyses centered on Lofgren's syndrome patients. Beyond this particular receptor, the publication reports: The study only suggested recognition of a sarcoidosis-associated antigen, and the antigen remained putative and unidentified. In alphabeta pairing analysis, TRAV12-1 was found to pair preferentially with TRBV2, and CDR3 homology was shown by the resulting paired TCRs. In Lofgren's syndrome patients, relative to control subjects, TRAV12-1 and TRBV2 were reported to be the most expanded V gene segments. Multiple Lofgren's syndrome patients were reported to share TRAV12-1 and TRBV2 CDR3 motifs, a finding that suggests public CD4+ TCR repertoires.

The sample was CD4+ T cells from PBMCs. This receptor was taken from a human donor with sarcoidosis (Löfgren's syndrome or another form), or a control subject (not recorded which). The sequence joins TRBV20-1 to TRBJ2-5, with 8 bases in between that match TRBD2. The DNA sequence reads TGCAGTGCTAACGGACTAGCTGAGACCCAGTACTTC. Its coded protein is CSANGLAETQYF.